This passage covers 23 T cell receptor beta chains from one sample sequenced in a study of CD8+ T cells in alopecia areata. Treatment of the sample: oral pan-JAK inhibitor, 5-10 mg twice daily. Following extraction, RNA underwent reverse transcription to cDNA, which served as the sequencing template. Libraries were prepared by immunoSEQ multiplex PCR; TCRdb keeps only in-frame clonotypes and omits some of them. The sample carries approximately 200,000 clones, around 56% recorded once. The specimen comprised CD4+ T cells sorted from blood, sampled at week 4, from a patient treated with tofacitinib. The receptors come from a human donor with alopecia areata.

This chain connects TRBV19 to TRBJ1-5; 8 bases are shared with TRBD1. Germline V CDR1 and CDR2: LNHDA, SQIVND (reference sequence). The CDR3 has 16 residues. The V and J ends lost 9 bases and 2 bases, in that order; junction bases with no gene match: 12. CDR3 coding DNA: TGTGCCAGCACCGGGACAGGTAATGTACGCAATCAGCCCCAGCATTTT. Encoded protein: CASTGTGNVRNQPQHF.

The genes are TRBV7-2 and TRBJ2-5; 11 nucleotides line up with TRBD1. The V gene end was trimmed by 5 bases and the J gene end by 5 bases; junction bases not matched to a gene: 13. Germline lookup yields CDR1 SGHTA and CDR2 FQGNSA. CDR3 length equals 17 residues. The DNA of the CDR3 is TGTGCCAGCAGCAAAACCACCGGGACAGGGGGGCGGGAGACCCAGTACTTC. Translating gives CASSKTTGTGGRETQYF.

The chain's CDR3 is CASSLGTGVDNQPQHF. The CDR3 coding sequence is TGTGCCAGCAGTCTTGGGACAGGGGTGGACAATCAGCCCCAGCATTTT. V usage is TRBV27 and J usage is TRBJ1-5; 10 bases are shared with TRBD1. The CDR3 contains 16 residues. Looked up from germline, CDR1 is MNHEY and CDR2 is SMNVEV (reference sequence). The junction had 7 bases not matched to a gene; V was cut back by 5 bases and J by 3 bases.

This clone has only a few counts. V gene TRBV30 combines with J gene TRBJ1-4; 8 bases match TRBD1. CDR1 and CDR2 from the germline V gene are GTSNPN and SVGIG (reference sequence). The V and J ends lost 5 bases and 8 bases, in that order; junction bases with no gene match: 7. This CDR3 has 13 residues. DNA for the CDR3: TGTGCCTGGCGTGGACAGGGAAACGAAAAACTGTTTTTT. This encodes CAWRGQGNEKLFF.

This clone was seen once. The chain combines TRBV25-1 with TRBJ2-3, with D unclear. Germline V gene lookup returns CDR1 MGHDK and CDR2 SYGVNS. V was shortened by 1 base and J by 5 bases, with 13 bases between the two germline ends. CDR3 size: 15 residues. Here the CDR3 DNA reads TGTGCCAGCAGTGAATTAGGCAATTTAGGAGATACGCAGTATTTT. Translated, it gives CASSELGNLGDTQYF.

This chain joins TRBV9 and TRBJ2-3, with D possibly being TRBD1 (5 bases). This CDR3 has 14 amino acids. The germline V gene encodes CDR1 SGDLS and CDR2 YYNGEE. With 6 bases removed from V and 2 bases from J, the gap between germline ends came to 13 bases. CDR3 region: CASTRDRNTDTQYF. For the CDR3, the DNA is TGTGCCAGCACCAGAGACAGAAACACAGATACGCAGTATTTT.

The CDR3 loop reads CASSYGSTPGGNTIYF. The CDR3 nucleotides read TGTGCCAGCAGTTACGGGTCGACCCCGGGGGGAAACACCATATATTTT. The chain recombines TRBV6-5 with TRBJ1-3; no reliable D call. Germline loops: CDR1 MNHEY, CDR2 SVGAGI. V lost 2 bases, J lost 4 bases, and 15 bases lay in between. CDR3 length equals 16 residues.

In its sample, this clone was seen a few times. This chain links TRBV4-2 with TRBJ2-7; TRBD2 agrees at 7 bases. Germline V gene lookup returns CDR1 LGHNA and CDR2 YNFKEQ. The CDR3 has 15 residues. V lost 0 bases and J lost 4; bases outside the gene matches: 6. The CDR3: CASSQEGRGSYEQYF. For the CDR3, the DNA is TGTGCCAGCAGCCAAGAGGGGCGGGGGTCGTACGAGCAGTACTTC.

V gene TRBV30 combines with J gene TRBJ2-3; TRBD2 is a possible D gene (5 bases). Germline lookup yields CDR1 GTSNPN and CDR2 SVGIG (reference sequence). The CDR3 consists of 19 residues. The germline V and J ends were trimmed by 2 bases and 3 bases, with 27 bases remaining between them. CDR3 residues: CAWSSGRILRERRTDTQYF. The CDR3 bases are TGTGCCTGGAGTAGCGGTCGGATCTTGAGGGAGAGGAGAACAGATACGCAGTATTTT.

In its sample, this clone was seen a few times. The chain uses TRBV27 and TRBJ1-6, with D uncertain. V lost 6 bases and J 4 bases, leaving 10 bases between the germline ends. Germline CDR1 and CDR2: MNHEY and SMNVEV (reference sequence). The CDR3 is made up of 14 amino acids. The CDR3 sequence is CASSAVGYNSPLHF. For the CDR3, the DNA is TGTGCCAGCAGCGCGGTGGGGTATAATTCACCCCTCCACTTT.

The genes are TRBV11-2 and TRBJ1-1, with no clear D. The CDR3 contains 14 residues. The V end was cut by 5 bases, the J end by 0 bases, with 10 bases between. CDR1 SGHAT and CDR2 FQNNGV come from the germline V gene. The CDR3 protein is CASSRGRMNTEAFF. The CDR3, as DNA: TGTGCCAGCAGCCGTGGACGGATGAACACTGAAGCTTTCTTT.

V and J are TRBV20-1 and TRBJ2-7; TRBD1 matches at 8 bases. The V segment lost 6 bases and the J segment 6 bases; nucleotides outside the gene matches: 4. The CDR3 length is 11 residues. CDR1 and CDR2 from the germline V gene are DFQATT and SNEGSKA (reference sequence). The CDR3 here is CSARTGFEQYF. In DNA form, the CDR3 reads TGCAGTGCAAGGACAGGGTTCGAGCAGTACTTC.

In its sample, this clone was seen a few times. For the CDR3, the DNA is TGTGCCAGCAGCGCCAGAGGGTCCTACGAGCAGTACTTC. Translation: CASSARGSYEQYF. The genes are TRBV7-9 and TRBJ2-7; D perhaps matches TRBD2 (5 bases). Trimming removed 5 bases from V and 1 base from J, with 9 bases in between. Germline V gene sequence: CDR1 SEHNR, CDR2 FQNEAQ (reference sequence). This CDR3 contains 13 residues.

The chain joins TRBV5-4 to TRBJ2-5, with a possible D match to TRBD2 (6 bases). The germline V gene encodes CDR1 SGHNT and CDR2 YYREEE (reference sequence). Trimming took 6 bases from V and 5 from J, leaving 17 bases between them. This CDR3 comprises 14 residues. The CDR3 sequence is CASNPGGTGETQYF. CDR3 sequence (DNA): TGTGCCAGCAACCCTGGGGGGACGGGGGAGACCCAGTACTTC.

The rearrangement uses TRBV4-1 and TRBJ1-1, with 7 bases fitting TRBD1. V dropped 6 bases and J dropped 2; count of bases not matched to a gene: 6. The CDR3 sequence is 14 residues long. Germline lookup yields CDR1 MGHRA and CDR2 YSYEKL. The chain's CDR3 is CASRDGTANTEAFF. The CDR3 nucleotides are TGCGCCAGCAGAGACGGGACAGCCAACACTGAAGCTTTCTTT.

The rearrangement joins TRBV9 to TRBJ1-6; tentatively, D is TRBD1 (5 bases). V was cut by 3 bases and J by 11 bases, with 12 bases left in between. Germline V gives CDR1 SGDLS, CDR2 YYNGEE. CDR3 length: 13 residues. In DNA, the CDR3 is TGTGCCAGCAGCGCAACTAGGGGAGCACCCCTCCACTTT. Its translation is CASSATRGAPLHF.

For this clone: This specimen includes other DNA sequences encoding the same CDR3. The rearrangement uses TRBV29-1 and TRBJ2-5; D remains unclear. The germline V gene has CDR1 SQVTM and CDR2 ANQGSEA. The CDR3 is 13 residues long. The V end lost 3 bases, the J end lost 0 bases, and 8 bases lay between the germline ends. CDR3 nucleotides: TGCAGCGTTGACGGCCGGTACCAAGAGACCCAGTACTTC. Its protein is CSVDGRYQETQYF.

This clone has a handful of counts. This chain joins TRBV5-1 and TRBJ2-7; D is unresolved. Trimming pared 2 bases from V and 2 bases from J, leaving 11 bases between. Germline loops: CDR1 SGHRS, CDR2 YFSETQ. This CDR3 is built from 14 residues. As DNA, the CDR3 is TGCGCCAGCAGCTTAGGAGACGATACCTACGAGCAGTACTTC. It codes for CASSLGDDTYEQYF.

V gene TRBV6-5 combines with J gene TRBJ2-1; 7 nucleotides line up with TRBD1. CDR1 is MNHEY and CDR2 is SVGAGI in the germline V gene. The length of the CDR3 is 15 residues. Trimming at V came to 6 bases and at J to 0 bases, leaving 5 bases not matched to a gene. The CDR3 bases are TGTGCCAGCAGCCAAACAGGGGACTCCTACAATGAGCAGTTCTTC. Protein product: CASSQTGDSYNEQFF.

In this sample, this clone turned up a few times. The rearrangement links TRBV30 to TRBJ2-2; perhaps TRBD2 as D (6 bases). The germline V gene has CDR1 GTSNPN and CDR2 SVGIG (reference sequence). The CDR3 runs to 14 residues. Between the trimmed V and J ends, which lost 4 bases and 5 bases, there was a span of 14 bases. CDR3: CAWIREKLTGELFF. CDR3 DNA: TGTGCCTGGATTCGGGAGAAGTTAACCGGGGAGCTGTTTTTT.

This clone was found a few times. CDR3 sequence reads: CAWSVGRTGTGELFF. CDR3 sequence (DNA): TGTGCCTGGAGTGTTGGCAGGACAGGCACCGGGGAGCTGTTTTTT. V gene TRBV30 combines with J gene TRBJ2-2; 7 positions agree with TRBD1. Germline V gene data show CDR1 as GTSNPN and CDR2 as SVGIG (reference sequence). Germline trimming cut 0 bases from V and 4 bases from J; bases unmatched to any gene: 5. The CDR3 sequence is 15 residues long.

The chain recombines TRBV5-1 with TRBJ2-1; TRBD2 is a possible D gene (5 bases). Trimming removed 0 bases at V and 1 base at J, with 8 bases between. The germline gives CDR1 SGHRS, CDR2 YFSETQ. This CDR3 is 15 amino acids long. CDR3 coding DNA: TGCGCCAGCAGCTTGGATAGCGCTTCCTACAATGAGCAGTTCTTC. As protein: CASSLDSASYNEQFF.

J is TRBJ1-2 and V is TRBV29-1; the D is unclear. V dropped 6 bases and J dropped 2 bases, with 13 bases sitting between them. This CDR3 is 13 amino acids long. The V gene's germline CDR1 is SQVTM and CDR2 ANQGSEA. The chain's CDR3 is CSVGPGKNYGYTF. In nucleotides, the CDR3 is TGCAGCGTGGGTCCGGGAAAAAACTATGGCTACACCTTC.